This T cell receptor (beta chain) was identified during a study of shared clonotypes between healthy human individuals. Study-wide results and caveats: Relative to their counterparts shared across all four donors, non-shared clonotypes exhibited diminished generation probabilities.

A remark on this clone: The antigen remains undetermined.

Naive CD8 cells lacked CD45RO, underwent positive selection for CCR7 and left out terminally differentiated effector memory CD45RA+ cells. Data came from immunoSEQ multiplex PCR; TCRdb stores just in-frame clones and leaves some out. This table holds about 2.1 million clones, 85% to 95% found once. Per germline, CDR1 SGHNT and CDR2 YENEEA. The CDR3 has 13 residues. V was pared by 5 bases and J by 9 bases, with 14 bases between. This receptor was obtained from a young man in good health. Some clones in this sample may be carry-over from other donors' samples. Sequences were obtained from naive CD8+ T cells from PBMCs. V and J are TRBV11-3 and TRBJ2-1; D is tentatively TRBD1 or TRBD2 (5 bases each). CDR3 DNA sequence: TGTGCCAGCAGCCCCCGGGGCACGGGTGAGCAGTTCTTC. Amino acids: CASSPRGTGEQFF.